A single sample is the source of the 10 T cell receptor beta chains below, sequenced in a study of blood T cell repertoires in COVID-19. Using immunoSEQ multiplex PCR, the repertoire was profiled, and TCRdb retains in-frame clones only, with some absent. The sample carries under 50,000 clones, 90% to 95% recorded once. The sequenced material came from peripheral blood. The receptors were gathered from a man aged 55 to 70 with COVID-19, enrolled during active disease.

The chain couples TRBV14 to TRBJ2-7; 12 bases align to TRBD1. The germline CDR1 and CDR2 sequences are SGHDN and FVKESK. V was pared by 4 bases and J by 4 bases, with 5 bases of the junction left unmatched. The CDR3 is 15 amino acids. Written as DNA, the CDR3 is TGTGCCAGCAGCCCCCGGGACAGGGGGCTGTACGAGCAGTACTTC. This sequence encodes CASSPRDRGLYEQYF.

The rearrangement links TRBV15 to TRBJ1-5; possibly TRBD1 for D (6 bases). The V gene's germline CDR1 is LNHNV and CDR2 YYDKDF (reference sequence). The CDR3 length is 14 residues. V was shortened by 5 bases and J by 3 bases, with 11 bases between the two germline ends. The CDR3 reads CATSRDTVNQPQHF. In DNA form, the CDR3 reads TGTGCCACCAGCCGGGACACGGTCAATCAGCCCCAGCATTTT.

The rearrangement uses TRBV28 and TRBJ1-5; D not certain. The V gene lost 5 bases and the J gene lost 0 bases, with 11 bases spanning the gap. Germline CDR1 MDHEN, CDR2 SYDVKM. CDR3 length: 15 amino acids. The CDR3 nucleotides are TGTGCCAGCAGTGATTACAGCCTTAGCAATCAGCCCCAGCATTTT. Translated, it gives CASSDYSLSNQPQHF.

The chain joins TRBV27 to TRBJ2-1; D perhaps matches TRBD2 (6 bases). Germline assignment: CDR1 MNHEY and CDR2 SMNVEV (reference sequence). V was clipped by 3 bases and J by 0 bases, with 21 bases between them. This CDR3 contains 19 residues. The CDR3 DNA reads TGTGCCAGCAGTTTCTCTTTCGCGGCGGAGCGGGTCTCCTACAATGAGCAGTTCTTC. Translation gives CASSFSFAAERVSYNEQFF.

This chain connects TRBV6-6 to TRBJ2-4, with D perhaps matching TRBD2 (5 bases). V was cut by 5 bases and J by 9 bases, with 26 bases left in between. This CDR3 comprises 17 residues. The germline V gene encodes CDR1 MNHNY and CDR2 SVGAGI (reference sequence). The DNA for the CDR3 is TGTGCCAGCAGTCCCCCGACGGCCGAACGACTAATTAGCATTCAGTACTTC. It is translated as CASSPPTAERLISIQYF.

This chain links TRBV2 with TRBJ2-7; the D gene is possibly TRBD1 (5 bases). The CDR3 has 12 residues. With 6 bases removed from V and 3 bases from J, the gap between germline ends came to 9 bases. Germline lookup yields CDR1 SNHLY and CDR2 FYNNEI. The CDR3 bases are TGTGCCAGCAGAGACAGTTTCTACGAGCAGTACTTC. Its translation is CASRDSFYEQYF. The full variable domain, rest sourced from reference TRBV2 and TRBJ2-7, is EPEVTQTPSHQVTQMGQEVILRCVPISNHLYFYWYRQILGQKVEFLVSFYNNEISEKSEIFDDQFSVERPDGSNFTLKIRSTKLEDSAMYFCASRDSFYEQYFGPGTRLTVT.

This sequence joins TRBV2 and TRBJ1-1; D gene uncertain. The CDR3 spans 13 residues. The germline V and J ends were trimmed by 5 bases and 11 bases, with 18 bases remaining between them. Germline assignment: CDR1 SNHLY and CDR2 FYNNEI. In DNA, the CDR3 is TGTGCCAGCAGTCTACGTGCCTCGTCCGCTGCTTTCTTT. It translates to CASSLRASSAAFF.

J is TRBJ2-7 and V is TRBV5-1, with 9 bases aligning to TRBD2. V shed 4 bases, J shed 0 bases, and the junction held 5 bases outside the gene matches. This CDR3 spans 15 amino acids. Germline V gives CDR1 SGHRS, CDR2 YFSETQ. The CDR3 here is CASSLSSGDSYEQYF. CDR3 nucleotide sequence: TGCGCCAGCAGCCTTTCTAGCGGGGACTCCTACGAGCAGTACTTC.

The J gene is TRBJ1-2, the V gene TRBV6-5; 8 bases are a match to TRBD1. J lost 7 bases, V lost 8 bases, and 12 bases had no gene match. Germline loops: CDR1 MNHEY, CDR2 SVGAGI. This CDR3 comprises 14 residues. This chain's CDR3 is CASLGGQGSSGYTF. In nucleotides, the CDR3 is TGTGCCAGCCTAGGCGGACAGGGTAGTTCTGGCTACACCTTC.

V gene TRBV19 combines with J gene TRBJ1-3; 8 bases map to TRBD1. The V gene end was trimmed by 5 bases and the J gene end by 0 bases; junction bases not matched to a gene: 15. Per germline, CDR1 LNHDA and CDR2 SQIVND (reference sequence). The CDR3 is made up of 19 amino acids. CDR3 amino acids: CASSHPTGGSRDSGNTIYF. The CDR3 nucleotides read TGTGCCAGTAGTCACCCCACAGGGGGAAGTCGGGACTCTGGAAACACCATATATTTT.